The present entry profiles one T cell receptor beta chain with its context. In the source study's methods: Cell counts per sample came from amplifying reference gene primers. Data came from immunoSEQ multiplex PCR; TCRdb stores just in-frame clones and leaves some out. That table gives V, J and clone size, and the DNA gave D and trimming. The sample shows fewer than 300,000 clones, approximately 80% of them seen only once. This sample is part of a study of blood T cell repertoires in COVID-19. Across the whole study: Both acute and convalescent COVID-19 samples were obtained from the United States, Italy and Spain. The analysed material was cDNA or gDNA that came from T cells, B-cell-depleted T cells, or PBMCs.

Germline V gene data show CDR1 as SGHVS and CDR2 as FNYEAQ. The V gene end was trimmed by 0 bases and the J gene end by 0 bases; junction bases not matched to a gene: 9. The CDR3 covers 18 residues. Sequencing was done on a sample of peripheral blood. The sequence was obtained from a woman between 55 and 75 years old with active or convalescent COVID-19. The chain is built from TRBV7-6 and TRBJ2-3; 7 nucleotides agree with TRBD1. CDR3 in amino acids: CASSLAPGTDVSTDTQYF. The CDR3 DNA is TGTGCCAGCAGCTTAGCCCCCGGGACAGATGTTAGCACAGATACGCAGTATTTT.